What follows are 8 T cell receptor beta chains derived from one specimen sequenced in a study of PD-L1 blockade in urothelial cancer. The table came from immunoSEQ multiplex PCR; TCRdb's copy has only in-frame clones and leaves some out. The data contain more than 35,000 clones, 82% of them singletons. This specimen was PBMCs, taken around atezolizumab (anti-PD-L1) treatment. All receptors come from a man aged 70 or older with urothelial cancer.

The chain employs TRBV7-9 and TRBJ1-1, with D tentatively TRBD1 (5 bases). Germline lookup yields CDR1 SEHNR and CDR2 FQNEAQ (reference sequence). V lost 0 bases to trimming and J lost 4 bases, with 12 bases between them. CDR3 length: 15 residues. CDR3 loop: CASSLAPGMGTEAFF. DNA for the CDR3: TGTGCCAGCAGCTTAGCGCCAGGGATGGGCACTGAAGCTTTCTTT.

This clone was detected once. The genes are TRBV7-2 and TRBJ1-6; TRBD1 might be the D (6 bases). This CDR3 has 13 amino acids. Germline V gene lookup returns CDR1 SGHTA and CDR2 FQGNSA. Deletions cut 5 bases from V and 14 bases from J, with 16 bases between. The CDR3 DNA is TGTGCCAGCAGCCCGCAGGTGCAGGGGACCCTCCACTTT. Protein sequence: CASSPQVQGTLHF.

This chain links TRBV7-3 with TRBJ2-1; 8 bases agree with TRBD2. Trimming removed 4 bases from V and 9 bases from J; junction bases left unmatched: 11. The germline V gene has CDR1 SGHTA and CDR2 FQGTGA. There are 15 residues in the CDR3. CDR3 DNA sequence: TGTGCCAGCAGCTCGACTAGCGCGGAGACAAGTGAGCAGTTCTTC. Its protein is CASSSTSAETSEQFF.

The genes are TRBV5-4 and TRBJ2-1, with D tentatively TRBD2 (6 bases). CDR1 and CDR2 from the germline V gene are SGHNT and YYREEE (reference sequence). V was pared by 4 bases and J by 3 bases, with 17 bases between. CDR3 length equals 16 residues. CDR3 loop: CASSTGVGTFYNEQFF. In DNA form, the CDR3 reads TGTGCCAGCAGCACGGGAGTTGGGACTTTCTACAATGAGCAGTTCTTC.

The CDR3 DNA sequence: TGTGCCAGCAGCTTAGCTACAGGACACAACTATGGCTACACCTTC. This translates into CASSLATGHNYGYTF. The chain couples TRBV7-6 to TRBJ1-2; maybe TRBD1 (5 bases). Trimming stripped 0 bases from V and 2 bases from J, with 10 bases between. CDR1 and CDR2 (germline): SGHVS, FNYEAQ. This CDR3 spans 15 amino acids.

This chain links TRBV7-2 with TRBJ2-5; 9 bases fit TRBD2. This CDR3 region has 17 residues. Germline V gene sequence: CDR1 SGHTA, CDR2 FQGNSA. V shed 5 bases, J shed 2 bases, and the junction held 12 bases outside the gene matches. As DNA, the CDR3 is TGTGCCAGCAGCCTCACCTTTAGCGGGAGTTCTCAAGAGACCCAGTACTTC. Translated: CASSLTFSGSSQETQYF.

A single count supports this clone. The CDR3 bases are TGTGCCAGCACCTCCGGAACTAGCGGGAGGGCCGGGGAGCTGTTTTTT. It encodes CASTSGTSGRAGELFF. V usage is TRBV7-9 and J usage is TRBJ2-2, with 13 bases fitting TRBD2. This CDR3 contains 16 residues. The germline V gene has CDR1 SEHNR and CDR2 FQNEAQ (reference sequence). V shed 7 bases and J 6 bases; nucleotides not matched to a gene: 8.

The gene calls are TRBV7-2 and TRBJ1-5, with unresolved D. The V end was cut by 6 bases, the J end by 6 bases, with 9 bases between. Germline V gene lookup returns CDR1 SGHTA and CDR2 FQGNSA. This CDR3 has 12 amino acids. This CDR3 is CASSQVGQPQHF. In nucleotides, the CDR3 is TGTGCCAGCAGTCAGGTGGGTCAGCCCCAGCATTTT.